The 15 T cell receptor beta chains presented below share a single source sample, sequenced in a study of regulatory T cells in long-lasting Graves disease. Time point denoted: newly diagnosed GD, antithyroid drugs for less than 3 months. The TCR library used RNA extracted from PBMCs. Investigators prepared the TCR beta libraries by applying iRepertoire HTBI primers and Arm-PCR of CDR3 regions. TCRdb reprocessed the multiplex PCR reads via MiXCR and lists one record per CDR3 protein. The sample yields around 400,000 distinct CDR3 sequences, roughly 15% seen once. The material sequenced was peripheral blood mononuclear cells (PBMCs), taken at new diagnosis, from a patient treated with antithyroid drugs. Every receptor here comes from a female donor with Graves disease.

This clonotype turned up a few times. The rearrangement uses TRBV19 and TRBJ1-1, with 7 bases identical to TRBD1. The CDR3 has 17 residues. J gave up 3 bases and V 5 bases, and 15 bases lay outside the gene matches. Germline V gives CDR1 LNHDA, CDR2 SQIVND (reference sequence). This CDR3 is CASSPMTGIAWDTEAFF. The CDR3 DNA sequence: TGTGCCAGTAGTCCAATGACAGGGATTGCATGGGACACTGAAGCTTTCTTT.

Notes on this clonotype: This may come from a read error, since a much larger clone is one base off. In DNA, the CDR3 is TGCGCCAGCAGCTTGGAACATGATTCACCCCTCCACTTT. Protein: CASSLEHDSPLHF. V usage is TRBV5-1 and J usage is TRBJ1-6; D unclear. This CDR3 has 13 amino acids. The germline V gene has CDR1 SGHRS and CDR2 YFSETQ. V lost 0 bases and J lost 8, with 6 bases in between.

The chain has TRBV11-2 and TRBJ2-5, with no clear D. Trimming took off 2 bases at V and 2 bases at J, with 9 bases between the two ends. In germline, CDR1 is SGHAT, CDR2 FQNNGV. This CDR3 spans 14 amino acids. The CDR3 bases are TGTGCCAGCAGCTTACGCAATCGGCAAGAGACCCAGTACTTC. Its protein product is CASSLRNRQETQYF.

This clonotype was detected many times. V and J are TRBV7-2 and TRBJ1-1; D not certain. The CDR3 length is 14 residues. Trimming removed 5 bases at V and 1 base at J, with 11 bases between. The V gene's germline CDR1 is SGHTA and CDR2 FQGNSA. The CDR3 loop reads CASSPYLANTEAFF. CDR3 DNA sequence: TGTGCCAGCAGCCCTTACTTGGCGAACACTGAAGCTTTCTTT.

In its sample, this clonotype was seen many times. Here the CDR3 DNA reads TGCAGTGCTAGTCCCCGGAATGACCGGGACAACTATGGCTACACCTTC. Protein product: CSASPRNDRDNYGYTF. This chain links TRBV20-1 with TRBJ1-2, with D perhaps matching TRBD1 (5 bases). The V and J ends lost 3 bases and 2 bases respectively, with 19 bases between them. The germline V gene encodes CDR1 DFQATT and CDR2 SNEGSKA (reference sequence). The CDR3 sequence is 16 residues long.

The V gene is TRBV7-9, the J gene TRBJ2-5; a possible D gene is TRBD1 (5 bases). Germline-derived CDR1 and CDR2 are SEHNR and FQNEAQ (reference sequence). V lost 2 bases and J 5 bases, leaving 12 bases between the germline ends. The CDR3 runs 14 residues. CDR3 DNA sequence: TGTGCCAGCAGCTTATCCCAGGGCGTGGAGACCCAGTACTTC. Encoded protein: CASSLSQGVETQYF.

CDR3 region: CASSQDKTLAAYNEQFF. Written as DNA, the CDR3 is TGTGCCAGCAGCCAAGATAAGACGCTAGCGGCGTACAATGAGCAGTTCTTC. This chain links TRBV4-2 with TRBJ2-1; 7 positions agree with TRBD2. Germline CDR1 and CDR2: LGHNA and YNFKEQ. The CDR3 totals 17 residues. Germline trimming cut 0 bases from V and 4 bases from J; bases unmatched to any gene: 9.

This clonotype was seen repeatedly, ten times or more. CDR3 protein: CASSLTGQLNTEAFF. The CDR3, as DNA: TGTGCCAGCAGCTTAACCGGACAGCTGAACACTGAAGCTTTCTTT. V gene TRBV12-3 or TRBV12-4 combines with J gene TRBJ1-1, with a tentative D call TRBD1 (6 bases). V lost 6 bases and J 0 bases, leaving 14 bases between the germline ends. This CDR3 is 15 amino acids long.

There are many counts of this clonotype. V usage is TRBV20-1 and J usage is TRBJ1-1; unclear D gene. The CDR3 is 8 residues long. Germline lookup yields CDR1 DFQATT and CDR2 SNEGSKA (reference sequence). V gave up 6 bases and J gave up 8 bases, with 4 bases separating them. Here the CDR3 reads CSAPEAFF. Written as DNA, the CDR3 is TGCAGTGCGCCAGAAGCTTTCTTT.

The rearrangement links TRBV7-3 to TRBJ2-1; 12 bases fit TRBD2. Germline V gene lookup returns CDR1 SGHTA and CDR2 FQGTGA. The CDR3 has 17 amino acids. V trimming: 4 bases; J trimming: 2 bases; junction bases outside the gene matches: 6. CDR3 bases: TGTGCCAGCAGCTCCGAGACTAGCGGGAGTCCCTACAATGAGCAGTTCTTC. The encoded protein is CASSSETSGSPYNEQFF.

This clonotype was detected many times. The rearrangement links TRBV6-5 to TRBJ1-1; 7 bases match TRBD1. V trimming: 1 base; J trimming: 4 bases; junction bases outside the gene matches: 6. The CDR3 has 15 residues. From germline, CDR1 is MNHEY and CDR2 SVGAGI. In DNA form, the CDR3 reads TGTGCCAGCAGTTACTTACGGACAGGCGGCACTGAAGCTTTCTTT. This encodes CASSYLRTGGTEAFF.

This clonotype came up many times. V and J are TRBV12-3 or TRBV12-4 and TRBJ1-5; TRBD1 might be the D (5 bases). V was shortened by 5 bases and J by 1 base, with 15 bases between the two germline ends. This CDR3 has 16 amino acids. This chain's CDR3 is CASSLTGGVSNQPQHF. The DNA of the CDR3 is TGTGCCAGCAGTCTAACCGGAGGGGTCAGCAATCAGCCCCAGCATTTT.

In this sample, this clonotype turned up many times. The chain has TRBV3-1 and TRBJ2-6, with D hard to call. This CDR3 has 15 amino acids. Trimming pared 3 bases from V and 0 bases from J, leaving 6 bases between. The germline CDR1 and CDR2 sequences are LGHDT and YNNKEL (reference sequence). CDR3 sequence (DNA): TGTGCCAGCAGCCAGGAAAGCTCTGGGGCCAACGTCCTGACTTTC. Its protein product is CASSQESSGANVLTF. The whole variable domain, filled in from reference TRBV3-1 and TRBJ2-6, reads DTAVSQTPKYLVTQMGNDKSIKCEQNLGHDTMYWYKQDSKKFLKIMFSYNNKELIINETVPNRFSPKSPDKAHLNLHINSLELGDSAVYFCASSQESSGANVLTFGAGSRLTVL.

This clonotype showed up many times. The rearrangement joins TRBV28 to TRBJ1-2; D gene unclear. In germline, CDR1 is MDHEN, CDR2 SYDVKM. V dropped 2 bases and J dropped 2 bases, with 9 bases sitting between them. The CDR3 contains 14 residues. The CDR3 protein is CASSLTSTNYGYTF. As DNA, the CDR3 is TGTGCCAGCAGTTTAACCTCGACCAACTATGGCTACACCTTC.

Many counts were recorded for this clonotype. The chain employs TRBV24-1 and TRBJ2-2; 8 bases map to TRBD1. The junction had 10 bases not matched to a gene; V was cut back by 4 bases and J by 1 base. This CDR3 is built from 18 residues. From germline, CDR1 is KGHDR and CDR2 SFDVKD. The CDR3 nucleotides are TGTGCCACCAGTGACTACCTCCGGACAGGGCTGAACACCGGGGAGCTGTTTTTT. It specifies CATSDYLRTGLNTGELFF.